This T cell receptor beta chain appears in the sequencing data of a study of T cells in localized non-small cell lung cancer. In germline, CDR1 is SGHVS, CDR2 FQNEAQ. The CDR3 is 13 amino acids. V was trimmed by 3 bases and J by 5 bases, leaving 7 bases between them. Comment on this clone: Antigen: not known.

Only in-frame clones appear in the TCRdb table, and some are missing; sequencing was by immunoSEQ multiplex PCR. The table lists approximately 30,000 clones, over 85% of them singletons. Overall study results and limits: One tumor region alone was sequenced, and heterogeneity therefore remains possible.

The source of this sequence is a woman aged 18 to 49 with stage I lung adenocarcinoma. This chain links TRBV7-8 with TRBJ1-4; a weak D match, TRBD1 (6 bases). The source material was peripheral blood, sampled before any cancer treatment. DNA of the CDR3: TGTGCCAGCAGCTTTGACAGGAATGAAAAACTGTTTTTT. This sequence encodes CASSFDRNEKLFF.